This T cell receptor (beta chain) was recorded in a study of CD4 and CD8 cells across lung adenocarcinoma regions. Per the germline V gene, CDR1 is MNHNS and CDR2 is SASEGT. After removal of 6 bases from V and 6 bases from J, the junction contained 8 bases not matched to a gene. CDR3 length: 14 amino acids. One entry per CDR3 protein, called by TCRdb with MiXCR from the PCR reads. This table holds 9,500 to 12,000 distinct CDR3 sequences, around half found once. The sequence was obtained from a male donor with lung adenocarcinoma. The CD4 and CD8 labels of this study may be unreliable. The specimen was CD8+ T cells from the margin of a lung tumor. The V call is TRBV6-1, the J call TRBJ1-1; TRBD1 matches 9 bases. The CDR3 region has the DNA TGTGCCAGCAGATTCCGGGACAGGGATCCTGAAGCTTTCTTT. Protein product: CASRFRDRDPEAFF.